Shown below are 23 T cell receptor beta chains from a single sample sequenced in a study of OX40 agonist ivuxolimab in advanced cancers. Only in-frame clones appear in the TCRdb table, and some are missing; sequencing was by immunoSEQ multiplex PCR. Of approximately 37,000 clones in the sample, over 85% were seen once. The sample here was CD4+ or CD8+ T cells sorted from blood, taken in a trial of the OX40 agonist ivuxolimab. The origin of the receptors is an adult with an advanced solid tumor such as melanoma, head and neck, liver or kidney cancer.

The genes are TRBV21-1 and TRBJ2-7; the table assigns TRBD2, which was not confirmed against the DNA. TRBV21-1 is a pseudogene segment. The CDR3 runs to 14 residues. The CDR3 protein is CASSPGGPQYEQYF. For the CDR3, the DNA is TGTGCCAGCAGCCCGGGAGGGCCACAGTACGAGCAGTACTTC.

Of note for this clone: Germline is not matched at one junction end, which may reflect a read error. Other DNA variants within this sample encode the same CDR3. This chain joins TRBV11-3 and TRBJ2-2, with a tentative D call TRBD1 (6 bases). CDR3 size: 17 residues. Germline V gene lookup returns CDR1 SGHNT and CDR2 YENEEA. CDR3 sequence: CASSPKRDTQNTGELFF. The CDR3 DNA reads as TGTGCTAGCAGCCCCAAACGGGACACCCAGAACACCGGGGAGCTGTTTTTT.

The chain recombines TRBV27 with TRBJ1-5; 9 bases fit TRBD1. V lost 6 bases, J lost 6 bases, and 9 bases stayed unmatched. The CDR3 covers 15 residues. Germline values: CDR1 MNHEY, CDR2 SMNVEV (reference sequence). The CDR3 is CASSHGTGSSQPQHF. In DNA, the CDR3 is TGTGCCAGCAGCCACGGGACAGGGTCAAGTCAGCCCCAGCATTTT.

The J gene is TRBJ2-7, the V gene TRBV7-2; D not resolved. Trimming pared 4 bases from V and 7 bases from J, leaving 14 bases between. The germline gives CDR1 SGHTA, CDR2 FQGNSA. CDR3 length: 13 amino acids. CDR3 residues: CASSSRTVWEQYF. CDR3 bases: TGTGCCAGCAGCTCGCGGACGGTCTGGGAGCAGTACTTC.

This chain links TRBV11-2 with TRBJ1-3, with a possible D match to TRBD1 (5 bases). Trimming removed 2 bases at V and 0 bases at J, with 17 bases between. The CDR3 length is 18 residues. Germline-derived CDR1 and CDR2 are SGHAT and FQNNGV. The CDR3 DNA is TGTGCCAGCAGCTTAAACCGGGACTGGATGCTCTCTGGAAACACCATATATTTT. This sequence encodes CASSLNRDWMLSGNTIYF.

The J gene is TRBJ2-2, the V gene TRBV5-4; 9 positions agree with TRBD2. V lost 4 bases to trimming and J lost 7 bases; unmatched junction nucleotides: 17. Germline V gives CDR1 SGHNT, CDR2 YYREEE (reference sequence). This CDR3 spans 18 amino acids. The CDR3 region has the DNA TGTGCCAGCAGCCCTATGTTGGGCGGGGGGGCAGTGAGCGGGGAGCTGTTTTTT. The encoded protein is CASSPMLGGGAVSGELFF.

V usage is TRBV4-1 and J usage is TRBJ2-3, with D possibly matching TRBD2 (5 bases). The CDR3 sequence is 14 residues long. Deletions cut 1 base from V and 4 bases from J, with 9 bases between. Germline loops: CDR1 MGHRA, CDR2 YSYEKL. CDR3 protein: CASSQGPSSDTQYF. In DNA form, the CDR3 reads TGCGCCAGCAGCCAAGGTCCTAGCTCAGATACGCAGTATTTT.

The rearrangement links TRBV28 to TRBJ1-5; D unclear. Germline CDR1 and CDR2: MDHEN and SYDVKM. The CDR3 consists of 16 residues. The ends were cut back, 5 bases at V and 5 bases at J, with 19 bases in the middle. CDR3 sequence reads: CASSTPEGRIDQPQHF. The CDR3 bases are TGTGCCAGCAGTACCCCCGAGGGCAGGATAGATCAGCCCCAGCATTTT. The full variable domain, with the rest looked up from reference TRBV28 and TRBJ1-5, is DVKVTQSSRYLVKRTGEKVFLECVQDMDHENMFWYRQDPGLGLRLIYFSYDVKMKEKGDIPEGYSVSREKKERFSLILESASTNQTSMYLCASSTPEGRIDQPQHFGDGTRLSIL.

The chain is built from TRBV11-1 and TRBJ2-7; tentative D call: TRBD2 (6 bases). Between the trimmed V and J ends, which lost 2 bases and 5 bases, there was a span of 16 bases. Germline CDR1 reads SGHAT; CDR2 reads FQDESV (reference sequence). The CDR3 extends over 15 amino acids. As DNA, the CDR3 is TGTGCCAGCAGCTTATCCGGGAGTGGGCCCCACGAGCAGTACTTC. It codes for CASSLSGSGPHEQYF. Drawing the rest from reference TRBV11-1 and TRBJ2-7, the complete variable domain is EAEVAQSPRYKITEKSQAVAFWCDPISGHATLYWYRQILGQGPELLVQFQDESVVDDSQLPKDRFSAERLKGVDSTLKIQPAELGDSAMYLCASSLSGSGPHEQYFGPGTRLTVT.

The chain is built from TRBV11-2 and TRBJ2-7, with TRBD2 matching 11 bases. CDR1 and CDR2 (germline): SGHAT, FQNNGV. The CDR3 extends over 16 amino acids. V lost 0 bases and J lost 6; bases outside the gene matches: 7. CDR3 loop: CASSLDPSGRFGEQYF. In DNA, the CDR3 is TGTGCCAGCAGCTTAGATCCTAGCGGGAGGTTTGGCGAGCAGTACTTC.

This clone has just one count. J is TRBJ1-5 and V is TRBV5-6; no firm D call. The CDR3 contains 16 residues. V gave up 3 bases and J gave up 0 bases, with 13 bases separating them. CDR1 SGHDT and CDR2 YYEEEE come from the germline V gene. The CDR3 spells CASSSGWGYSNQPQHF. The CDR3 DNA reads as TGTGCCAGCAGCTCCGGGTGGGGATATAGCAATCAGCCCCAGCATTTT.

The V and J genes are TRBV2 and TRBJ2-7; 7 bases are a match to TRBD1. V was pared by 6 bases and J by 3 bases, with 5 bases of the junction left unmatched. The CDR3 length is 13 residues. Germline CDR1 reads SNHLY; CDR2 reads FYNNEI. The chain's CDR3 is CASRARDSYEQYF. For the CDR3, the DNA is TGTGCCAGCAGGGCCCGGGACAGCTACGAGCAGTACTTC.

The gene calls are TRBV29-1 and TRBJ2-7; the D call may be TRBD1 or TRBD2 (6 bases each). Trimming shortened V by 7 bases and J by 3 bases, and 16 bases separated the two germline ends. This CDR3 is built from 13 residues. Germline V gene lookup returns CDR1 SQVTM and CDR2 ANQGSEA. CDR3 in amino acids: CSALTGTGYEQYF. CDR3 nucleotide sequence: TGCAGCGCCTTAACAGGGACTGGCTACGAGCAGTACTTC.

The chain joins TRBV21-1 to TRBJ2-7. TRBV21-1 is designated a pseudogene. This CDR3 has 13 residues. The CDR3 DNA reads as TGTGCCAGCAGCAAAGCAACCCCCTACGAGCAGTACTTC. It yields the protein CASSKATPYEQYF.

The chain employs TRBV7-9 and TRBJ2-3; 9 nucleotides match TRBD2. The ends lost 2 bases at V and 4 bases at J; junction bases unmatched: 7. Per germline, CDR1 SEHNR and CDR2 FQNEAQ (reference sequence). CDR3 length: 16 residues. The CDR3 DNA reads as TGTGCCAGCAGCTTATCGGCTAGCGGGATCCCAGATACGCAGTATTTT. Its translation is CASSLSASGIPDTQYF.

This clone was seen a handful of times. CDR3 sequence (DNA): TGTGCCAGCAGTTGGTCTAGCGAGAGTGAGCAGTTCTTC. This sequence encodes CASSWSSESEQFF. The chain combines TRBV28 with TRBJ2-1; possibly TRBD2 for D (6 bases). V was cut by 4 bases and J by 9 bases, with 13 bases left in between. The CDR3 is made up of 13 amino acids. The germline CDR1 and CDR2 sequences are MDHEN and SYDVKM.

The chain joins TRBV7-9 to TRBJ2-1; TRBD2 aligns across 7 bases. CDR1 SEHNR and CDR2 FQNEAQ come from the germline V gene (reference sequence). The junction had 12 bases not matched to a gene; V was cut back by 6 bases and J by 4 bases. This CDR3 contains 16 residues. CDR3 loop: CASSSTSAGDYNEQFF. In DNA, the CDR3 is TGTGCCAGCAGTTCTACTAGCGCGGGGGATTACAATGAGCAGTTCTTC.

The gene calls are TRBV19 and TRBJ1-2; D remains unclear. V was pared by 4 bases and J by 8 bases, with 14 bases between. Germline V gene data show CDR1 as LNHDA and CDR2 as SQIVND (reference sequence). The CDR3 is made up of 13 amino acids. CDR3 in amino acids: CASSTWAVGGYTF. In nucleotides, the CDR3 is TGTGCCAGTAGTACCTGGGCAGTTGGCGGCTACACCTTC.

J is TRBJ1-2 and V is TRBV5-1; D is unresolved. The CDR3 sequence is 12 residues long. Germline loops: CDR1 SGHRS, CDR2 YFSETQ. The germline V and J ends were trimmed by 0 bases and 7 bases, with 7 bases remaining between them. CDR3 sequence: CASSLDDGGYTF. The CDR3 region has the DNA TGCGCCAGCAGCTTGGACGACGGTGGCTACACCTTC. Full variable domain (rest looked up from reference TRBV5-1 and TRBJ1-2): KAGVTQTPRYLIKTRGQQVTLSCSPISGHRSVSWYQQTPGQGLQFLFEYFSETQRNKGNFPGRFSGRQFSNSRSEMNVSTLELGDSALYLCASSLDDGGYTFGSGTRLTVV.

This clone turned up a few times. This chain joins TRBV19 and TRBJ2-7; no reliable D call. This CDR3 comprises 12 residues. Trimming removed 5 bases from V and 5 bases from J, with 10 bases in between. CDR1 is LNHDA, CDR2 SQIVND, per germline (reference sequence). CDR3 DNA: TGTGCCAGTAGTTTAGGGAACCACGAGCAGTACTTC. It yields the protein CASSLGNHEQYF.

The chain is built from TRBV4-1 and TRBJ2-7; D might be TRBD1 (5 bases). The CDR3 contains 14 residues. The germline V and J ends were trimmed by 3 bases and 5 bases, with 14 bases remaining between them. Per germline, CDR1 MGHRA and CDR2 YSYEKL. The CDR3 spells CASSHYLGQDEQYF. CDR3 DNA: TGCGCCAGCAGCCATTATCTGGGGCAAGACGAGCAGTACTTC.

The V and J genes are TRBV5-5 and TRBJ2-3; D gene uncertain. CDR1 and CDR2 from the germline V gene are SGHKS and YYEKEE (reference sequence). The CDR3 sequence is 17 residues long. With 2 bases removed from V and 0 bases from J, the gap between germline ends came to 16 bases. The DNA of the CDR3 is TGTGCCAGCAGCTTCGATACGACTCTAACTAGCACAGATACGCAGTATTTT. This gives the protein CASSFDTTLTSTDTQYF. The full variable domain, with the rest looked up from reference TRBV5-5 and TRBJ2-3, is DAGVTQSPTHLIKTRGQQVTLRCSPISGHKSVSWYQQVLGQGPQFIFQYYEKEERGRGNFPDRFSARQFPNYSSELNVNALLLGDSALYLCASSFDTTLTSTDTQYFGPGTRLTVL.

The chain uses TRBV5-6 and TRBJ2-1; D remains ambiguous. The germline V gene encodes CDR1 SGHDT and CDR2 YYEEEE. Deletions cut 0 bases from V and 2 bases from J, with 9 bases between. This CDR3 contains 15 residues. DNA for the CDR3: TGTGCCAGCAGCTTGGGCGAAGGAACCTACAATGAGCAGTTCTTC. Encoded protein: CASSLGEGTYNEQFF.